This is a list of T cell receptor beta chains from one sample in a study of control samples from healthy donors and cancer patients. TCRdb's copy holds only in-frame clones and misses some; the assay was immunoSEQ multiplex PCR. The table has under 450,000 clones, over 75% seen once. Sequencing was performed on PBMCs. The receptor set was obtained from a man between 35 and 55 years old with head and neck cancer. CDR3s include the opening cysteine and the closing phenylalanine or tryptophan. D genes are given only for firm matches. Clone size, where shown, is once, few, many, or a class for clones that have expanded.

v_gene,abundance,d_gene,j_gene,CDR3nt,CDR3aa
TRBV19,.,.,TRBJ2-7,TGTGCCAGTAGTAACAGACCCTACGAGCAGTACTTC,CASSNRPYEQYF
TRBV6-5,once,.,TRBJ1-6,TGTGCCAGCAGTTACGTCGATAACTATAATTCACCCCTCCACTTT,CASSYVDNYNSPLHF
TRBV11-2,.,TRBD1,TRBJ2-7,TGTGCCAGCAGGTGGGACAGGGGTCTCTCCTACGAGCAGTACTTC,CASRWDRGLSYEQYF
TRBV29-1,.,TRBD2,TRBJ2-1,TGCAGCGTTGAAGATCGGCTAGCGGCCTACAATGAGCAGTTCTTC,CSVEDRLAAYNEQFF
TRBV15,.,.,TRBJ2-1,TGTGCCACCAGCAGAGAGGGGGCCGGTGAGCAGTTCTTC,CATSREGAGEQFF
TRBV4-2,.,TRBD1,TRBJ2-7,TGTGCCAGCAGCCAAGAGGAGGGGACAGGGGGCGCCGAGCAGTACTTC,CASSQEEGTGGAEQYF
TRBV19,.,TRBD2,TRBJ2-5,TGTGCCAGTAGTATAGGAACTAGCGGAACCCAAGAGACCCAGTACTTC,CASSIGTSGTQETQYF
TRBV18,.,.,TRBJ2-7,TGTGCCAGCTCACCTAATCAGGGGTACGAGCAGTACTTC,CASSPNQGYEQYF
TRBV5-4,.,TRBD1,TRBJ1-2,TGTGCCAGCAGCATGGGACAGGGATCATACGCCGGGGGCTACACCTTC,CASSMGQGSYAGGYTF
TRBV25-1,.,.,TRBJ2-3,TGTGCCAGCAGTGAATCGGTGGGGGCGGTAGATACGCAGTATTTT,CASSESVGAVDTQYF
TRBV19,.,.,TRBJ2-7,TGTGCCAGTAGTTACCGGGAGCCCTTCGAGCAGTACTTC,CASSYREPFEQYF